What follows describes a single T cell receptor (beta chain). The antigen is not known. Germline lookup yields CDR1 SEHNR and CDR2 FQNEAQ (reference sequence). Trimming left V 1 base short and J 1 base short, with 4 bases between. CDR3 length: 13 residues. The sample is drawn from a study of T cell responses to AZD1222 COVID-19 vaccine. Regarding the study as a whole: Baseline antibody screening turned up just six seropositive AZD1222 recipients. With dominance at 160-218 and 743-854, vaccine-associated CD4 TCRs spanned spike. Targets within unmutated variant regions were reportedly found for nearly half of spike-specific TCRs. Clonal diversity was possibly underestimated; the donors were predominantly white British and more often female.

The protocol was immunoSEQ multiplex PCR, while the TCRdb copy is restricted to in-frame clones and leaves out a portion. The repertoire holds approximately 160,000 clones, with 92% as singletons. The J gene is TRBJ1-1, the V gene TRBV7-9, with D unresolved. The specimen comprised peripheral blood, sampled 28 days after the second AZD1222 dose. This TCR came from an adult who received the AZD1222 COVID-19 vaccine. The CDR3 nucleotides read TGTGCCAGCAGCTTAGAGGCGAACACTGAAGCTTTCTTT. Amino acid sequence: CASSLEANTEAFF. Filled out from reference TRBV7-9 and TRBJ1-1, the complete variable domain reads DTGVSQNPRHKITKRGQNVTFRCDPISEHNRLYWYRQTLGQGPEFLTYFQNEAQLEKSRLLSDRFSAERPKGSFSTLEIQRTEQGDSAMYLCASSLEANTEAFFGQGTRLTVV.